The 2 T cell receptor beta chains given below trace back to one sample, sequenced in a study of T cells in Graves' hyperthyroidism and ophthalmopathy. Template material for amplifying TCR beta CDR3 regions consisted of RNA transcripts. The HTBI set primed first-round TCR CDR3 RT-PCR. TCRdb called the multiplex PCR reads again in MiXCR, with one record for every CDR3 protein. Here the sample spans roughly 700,000 distinct CDR3 sequences, 35% being singletons. The sequencing input was blood. The receptors were sampled from a woman aged 40 to 49 with Graves' hyperthyroidism.

With regard to this clonotype: The junction differs from germline at one of its ends, possibly a read error. In DNA, the CDR3 is TGTGCCAGCAGGTCCGCGGGGGTGCCGAACACTGAAGCTTTCTTT. The encoded protein is CASRSAGVPNTEAFF. The rearrangement links TRBV10-2 to TRBJ1-1, with D tentatively TRBD1 (5 bases). The CDR3 has 15 residues. Per germline, CDR1 WSHSY and CDR2 SAAADI.

This clonotype was recorded a few times. The CDR3 is CASSLPERNTEAFF. In DNA form, the CDR3 reads TGTGCCAGCAGTCTACCGGAACGGAACACTGAAGCTTTCTTT. The chain employs TRBV27 and TRBJ1-1; D remains unclear. Trimming took off 5 bases at V and 1 base at J, with 11 bases between the two ends. This CDR3 is 14 amino acids long. CDR1 is MNHEY and CDR2 is SMNVEV in the germline V gene (reference sequence).